Given below is one TCR beta chain in context. The antigen remains unidentified. The CDR3 covers 19 residues. Losses at the gene ends were 4 bases for V and 7 bases for J; bases not matched to a gene: 18. The germline V gene encodes CDR1 SGHRS and CDR2 YFSETQ. These data belong to a study of identifying expanded T cells in peripheral blood. Study-wide points: Across healthy donors, higher total template counts meant significantly greater roughly 2-week count variance.

No infections or other immune events were documented during collection. Profiling relied on immunoSEQ multiplex PCR, and the TCRdb table lists in-frame clones only, not all of them. The sample shows 70,000 to 95,000 clones, about 88% of them seen only once. J is TRBJ2-1 and V is TRBV5-1; TRBD2 aligns across 12 bases. This clonotype originated in a person aged 18 to 70 in good health. Sequencing was carried out using blood. CDR3 coding DNA: TGCGCCAGCAGCCAACACCGCGAAATGACTAGCGGGGGTGGTAATGAGCAGTTCTTC. It specifies CASSQHREMTSGGGNEQFF. The variable domain in full, with the rest retrieved from reference TRBV5-1 and TRBJ2-1, is KAGVTQTPRYLIKTRGQQVTLSCSPISGHRSVSWYQQTPGQGLQFLFEYFSETQRNKGNFPGRFSGRQFSNSRSEMNVSTLELGDSALYLCASSQHREMTSGGGNEQFFGPGTRLTVL.